Shown below are 26 T cell receptor beta chains from a single sample sequenced in a study of cytomegalovirus exposure and HLA in healthy donors. Both 60 Vbeta primers and 13 Jbeta primers went into the PCR. TCRdb keeps only in-frame clones here, not all; method: immunoSEQ multiplex PCR. The sample lists under 200,000 clones; about 77% were seen once. Sequenced input: PBMCs. The receptors shown here come from a man aged 25 to 40 in good health and CMV-seronegative.

The chain couples TRBV5-1 to TRBJ2-4; 12 nucleotides match TRBD2. This CDR3 comprises 11 residues. The germline gives CDR1 SGHRS, CDR2 YFSETQ. The V and J ends lost 8 bases and 15 bases, in that order; junction bases with no gene match: 6. CDR3 residues: CASGLAGNLYF. For the CDR3, the DNA is TGCGCCAGTGGACTAGCGGGAAACCTGTACTTC.

The chain joins TRBV5-4 to TRBJ2-5, with TRBD2 as a possible D gene (6 bases). The CDR3 has 16 residues. Germline CDR1 is SGHNT and CDR2 is YYREEE (reference sequence). Trimming took 4 bases from V and 5 from J, leaving 21 bases between them. CDR3 sequence reads: CASSPYSVRGAETQYF. The CDR3 DNA sequence: TGTGCCAGCAGCCCGTACAGTGTACGCGGGGCGGAGACCCAGTACTTC.

The V and J genes are TRBV11-2 and TRBJ1-4; 9 positions agree with TRBD1. The ends lost 3 bases at V and 8 bases at J; junction bases unmatched: 4. The CDR3 has 14 amino acids. Germline V CDR1 and CDR2: SGHAT, FQNNGV. CDR3 nucleotides: TGTGCCAGCAGCTTTAGACAGGGGGAAGAAAAACTGTTTTTT. It codes for CASSFRQGEEKLFF. The full variable domain, its missing parts supplied by reference TRBV11-2 and TRBJ1-4, is EAGVAQSPRYKIIEKRQSVAFWCNPISGHATLYWYQQILGQGPKLLIQFQNNGVVDDSQLPKDRFSAERLKGVDSTLKIQPAKLEDSAVYLCASSFRQGEEKLFFGSGTQLSVL.

This sequence joins TRBV6-1 and TRBJ1-2; the D is unclear. There are 15 residues in the CDR3. CDR1 is MNHNS, CDR2 SASEGT, per germline. V was shortened by 2 bases and J by 2 bases, with 12 bases between the two germline ends. In DNA form, the CDR3 reads TGTGCCAGCAGTGAATCTGGGCGGGTAAACTATGGCTACACCTTC. Translation gives CASSESGRVNYGYTF.

The rearrangement uses TRBV28 and TRBJ1-2; maybe TRBD1 (5 bases). CDR3 size: 16 residues. V gave up 4 bases and J gave up 3 bases, with 18 bases separating them. CDR1 is MDHEN, CDR2 SYDVKM, per germline. CDR3 sequence: CASSSSGGSGHYGYTF. The CDR3 DNA follows: TGTGCCAGCAGTTCCTCCGGGGGGAGTGGCCACTATGGCTACACCTTC.

The V gene is TRBV5-1, the J gene TRBJ2-7; 9 bases match TRBD2. Germline-derived CDR1 and CDR2 are SGHRS and YFSETQ. The J segment lost 0 bases and the V segment lost 0 bases, leaving 4 bases of the junction unmatched. This CDR3 contains 16 residues. CDR3 loop: CASSLAPSGTSYEQYF. DNA of the CDR3: TGCGCCAGCAGCTTGGCTCCTAGCGGGACCTCCTACGAGCAGTACTTC.

The chain combines TRBV7-2 with TRBJ2-2; no firm D call. Trimming left V 5 bases short and J 4 bases short, with 20 bases between. The CDR3 sequence is 17 residues long. CDR1 SGHTA and CDR2 FQGNSA come from the germline V gene. The CDR3 region has the DNA TGTGCCAGCAGCCCAACGCATCGGTCGAGTAGCACCGGGGAGCTGTTTTTT. Translation: CASSPTHRSSSTGELFF. The entire variable domain, with the rest obtained from reference TRBV7-2 and TRBJ2-2, is as follows: GAGVSQSPSNKVTEKGKDVELRCDPISGHTALYWYRQSLGQGLEFLIYFQGNSAPDKSGLPSDRFSAERTGGSVSTLTIQRTQQEDSAVYLCASSPTHRSSSTGELFFGEGSRLTVL.

This sequence joins TRBV13 and TRBJ2-7, with 9 bases that match TRBD2. V lost 3 bases and J lost 3; bases outside the gene matches: 6. CDR1 and CDR2 (germline): PRHDT, FYEKMQ (reference sequence). The CDR3 runs to 15 residues. Here the CDR3 DNA reads TGTGCCAGCAGCTTTAGCGGGAGAGGGCTCTACGAGCAGTACTTC. It is translated as CASSFSGRGLYEQYF.

The V and J genes are TRBV10-3 and TRBJ2-3; perhaps TRBD1 as D (6 bases). There are 18 residues in the CDR3. From germline, CDR1 is ENHRY and CDR2 SYGVKD. Trimming took 6 bases from V and 0 from J, leaving 22 bases between them. In nucleotides, the CDR3 is TGTGCCATCAGAAGCGGTATGGGGGCGGCGGATAGCACAGATACGCAGTATTTT. Protein product: CAIRSGMGAADSTDTQYF.

The chain employs TRBV7-8 and TRBJ1-2, with D possibly matching TRBD1 (6 bases). Germline CDR1 is SGHVS and CDR2 is FQNEAQ. The V end was cut by 7 bases, the J end by 8 bases, with 17 bases between. This CDR3 is 13 amino acids long. The CDR3 sequence is CASTRGGENGYTF. The CDR3 bases are TGTGCCAGCACCCGAGGGGGGGAGAACGGCTACACCTTC.

This clone was counted only a few times. V is TRBV5-6 and J is TRBJ2-2; 9 bases are a match to TRBD1. This CDR3 region has 16 residues. With 6 bases clipped from V and 5 bases from J, the junction kept 11 bases outside the gene matches. Germline V gene sequence: CDR1 SGHDT, CDR2 YYEEEE. CDR3 sequence reads: CASNLLTGGRTGELFF. The CDR3 region has the DNA TGTGCCAGCAACCTCCTGACAGGGGGGAGAACCGGGGAGCTGTTTTTT. Full variable domain (missing parts from reference TRBV5-6 and TRBJ2-2): DAGVTQSPTHLIKTRGQQVTLRCSPKSGHDTVSWYQQALGQGPQFIFQYYEEEERQRGNFPDRFSGHQFPNYSSELNVNALLLGDSALYLCASNLLTGGRTGELFFGEGSRLTVL.

V usage is TRBV13 and J usage is TRBJ1-2; tentative D call: TRBD1 (6 bases). This CDR3 is 13 amino acids long. With 5 bases removed from V and 5 bases from J, the gap between germline ends came to 12 bases. Per germline, CDR1 PRHDT and CDR2 FYEKMQ (reference sequence). The CDR3 protein is CASSPRGLYGYTF. CDR3 coding DNA: TGTGCCAGCAGCCCCAGGGGATTGTATGGCTACACCTTC.

The chain recombines TRBV14 with TRBJ2-5; no reliable D call. Trimming cost V 1 base and J 5 bases, with 5 bases left between them. Germline V lookup: CDR1 SGHDN, CDR2 FVKESK. The length of the CDR3 is 12 residues. CDR3 sequence reads: CASSQVFETQYF. The CDR3 nucleotides are TGTGCCAGCAGCCAAGTATTTGAGACCCAGTACTTC.

The chain is built from TRBV30 and TRBJ1-3; 7 nucleotides agree with TRBD1. Germline-derived CDR1 and CDR2 are GTSNPN and SVGIG (reference sequence). After removal of 2 bases from V and 0 bases from J, the junction contained 13 bases not matched to a gene. This CDR3 spans 18 amino acids. In nucleotides, the CDR3 is TGTGCCTGGAGTTATGACAGGGCCTTTCTTAGCTCTGGAAACACCATATATTTT. Encoded protein: CAWSYDRAFLSSGNTIYF.

V is TRBV7-2 and J is TRBJ2-1, with 14 nucleotides matching TRBD2. Germline V gene data show CDR1 as SGHTA and CDR2 as FQGNSA. Trimming took 1 base from V and 6 from J; bases not matched to a gene: 5. This CDR3 is 17 amino acids long. CDR3: CASSLVWGLAGANEQFF. CDR3 sequence (DNA): TGTGCCAGCAGCTTAGTATGGGGACTAGCGGGAGCCAATGAGCAGTTCTTC.

This chain links TRBV21-1 with TRBJ2-1; the listed D gene, TRBD2, was not tested against the DNA. TRBV21-1 represents a pseudogene. The CDR3 has 16 residues. The CDR3 here is CASSRTSGYSYNEQFF. The CDR3 nucleotides read TGTGCCAGCAGCCGAACTAGCGGGTACTCCTACAATGAGCAGTTCTTC.

This chain joins TRBV15 and TRBJ1-2; weak D call: TRBD1 (6 bases). This CDR3 contains 15 residues. The ends were cut back, 5 bases at V and 2 bases at J, with 15 bases in the middle. CDR1 and CDR2 (germline): LNHNV, YYDKDF (reference sequence). The CDR3 DNA is TGTGCCACCAGCGGCCGACAGGTAACAAACTATGGCTACACCTTC. Translation gives CATSGRQVTNYGYTF.

The rearrangement links TRBV5-4 to TRBJ2-2, with 9 bases aligning to TRBD1. After removal of 3 bases from V and 0 bases from J, the junction contained 3 bases not matched to a gene. The length of the CDR3 is 16 residues. Germline V lookup: CDR1 SGHNT, CDR2 YYREEE (reference sequence). In DNA form, the CDR3 reads TGTGCCAGCAGCTGGTGGGACAGGGCGAACACCGGGGAGCTGTTTTTT. Translation gives CASSWWDRANTGELFF.

The genes are TRBV6-5 and TRBJ1-4; 11 nucleotides agree with TRBD1. CDR1 MNHEY and CDR2 SVGAGI come from the germline V gene. V lost 2 bases to trimming and J lost 6 bases; unmatched junction nucleotides: 2. The CDR3 is made up of 15 amino acids. This CDR3 is CASSYPDRGHEKLFF. For the CDR3, the DNA is TGTGCCAGCAGTTACCCGGACAGGGGGCATGAAAAACTGTTTTTT.

The chain combines TRBV29-1 with TRBJ2-4; D is perhaps TRBD1 (6 bases). Germline V gives CDR1 SQVTM, CDR2 ANQGSEA. Trimming shortened V by 5 bases and J by 2 bases, and 10 bases separated the two germline ends. The CDR3 has 13 amino acids. CDR3 amino acids: CSVHRETKNIQYF. The CDR3, as DNA: TGCAGCGTTCACAGGGAGACCAAAAACATTCAGTACTTC.

This rearrangement joins TRBV7-9 to TRBJ2-5; D is undetermined. There are 14 residues in the CDR3. Trimming stripped 2 bases from V and 1 base from J, with 8 bases between. Germline CDR1 reads SEHNR; CDR2 reads FQNEAQ (reference sequence). CDR3 sequence reads: CASSLQPSQETQYF. In DNA, the CDR3 is TGTGCCAGCAGCTTACAACCGAGCCAAGAGACCCAGTACTTC. The full variable domain, rest sourced from reference TRBV7-9 and TRBJ2-5, is DTGVSQNPRHKITKRGQNVTFRCDPISEHNRLYWYRQTLGQGPEFLTYFQNEAQLEKSRLLSDRFSAERPKGSFSTLEIQRTEQGDSAMYLCASSLQPSQETQYFGPGTRLLVL.

This chain uses TRBV19 with TRBJ1-1; the D gene is possibly TRBD1 (5 bases). Trimming took 10 bases from V and 0 from J, leaving 12 bases between them. Germline CDR1 is LNHDA and CDR2 is SQIVND (reference sequence). This CDR3 is built from 13 residues. The DNA for the CDR3 is TGTGCCACTCGACAGCCTATGAACACTGAAGCTTTCTTT. Its translation is CATRQPMNTEAFF.

The chain employs TRBV6-1 and TRBJ1-1; 7 bases line up with TRBD1. The CDR3 totals 14 residues. Germline V gives CDR1 MNHNS, CDR2 SASEGT. V lost 4 bases and J lost 0; bases outside the gene matches: 2. The CDR3 bases are TGTGCCAGCAGTGGGGGACAGTTGAACACTGAAGCTTTCTTT. This sequence encodes CASSGGQLNTEAFF.

This rearrangement joins TRBV7-2 to TRBJ2-7; 8 bases map to TRBD2. The V and J ends lost 3 bases and 2 bases, in that order; junction bases with no gene match: 6. This CDR3 contains 15 residues. Germline V gene sequence: CDR1 SGHTA, CDR2 FQGNSA. CDR3 loop: CASSFGSGKAYEQYF. The CDR3 DNA reads as TGTGCCAGCAGCTTTGGTAGCGGGAAAGCCTACGAGCAGTACTTC.

CDR3 coding DNA: TGTGCCAGCAGCCTCATAGCTTCGGTATTTGGGAATGAGCAGTTCTTC. As protein: CASSLIASVFGNEQFF. V gene TRBV14 combines with J gene TRBJ2-1, with D unresolved. CDR3 size: 16 residues. In germline, CDR1 is SGHDN, CDR2 FVKESK. Trimming cost V 4 bases and J 7 bases, with 20 bases left between them.

This chain joins TRBV18 and TRBJ1-2; 9 bases map to TRBD1. Germline loops: CDR1 KGHSH, CDR2 LQKENI. V shed 3 bases and J 2 bases; nucleotides not matched to a gene: 4. There are 15 residues in the CDR3. CDR3 DNA sequence: TGTGCCAGCTCACCCGCCGGGACAGGGAACTATGGCTACACCTTC. Protein sequence: CASSPAGTGNYGYTF.